The next 27 T cell receptor beta chains were all read from a single sample in a study of Ad26.COV2.S vaccination and SARS-CoV-2 variants. The data were produced by immunoSEQ multiplex PCR, yet TCRdb's version contains in-frame clones alone and is incomplete. The sample yields roughly 510,000 clones, 70% to 90% seen once. Treatment specified: around 19 received Ad26.COV2.S at low or high dose, single or two shots; five or six received placebo; per-sample allocation not given. Samples came from day 63 after the first vaccine or placebo injection. The material sequenced was peripheral blood, taken in a trial of Ad26.COV2.S vaccine versus placebo. Source of these receptors: a person between 18 and 60 years old who received the Ad26.COV2.S COVID-19 vaccine or a placebo.

The chain links TRBV7-8 to TRBJ1-2; a weak D match, TRBD1 (5 bases). CDR1 SGHVS and CDR2 FQNEAQ come from the germline V gene. The CDR3 covers 15 residues. V was shortened by 1 base and J by 4 bases, with 13 bases between the two germline ends. This chain's CDR3 is CASSLGRGTPYGYTF. CDR3 DNA sequence: TGTGCCAGCAGCTTAGGGAGGGGTACGCCCTATGGCTACACCTTC.

The table lists this clone with many counts. The chain combines TRBV5-1 with TRBJ2-2, with D perhaps matching TRBD2 (5 bases). V was clipped by 7 bases and J by 6 bases, with 28 bases between them. This CDR3 is built from 18 residues. Germline lookup yields CDR1 SGHRS and CDR2 YFSETQ. This CDR3 is CASGSSLRTMRAPGELFF. CDR3 bases: TGCGCCAGCGGGAGCAGCCTCAGGACGATGAGGGCACCCGGGGAGCTGTTTTTT.

This chain joins TRBV7-9 and TRBJ2-3; 12 bases agree with TRBD2. Unmatched junction bases numbered 4, after V lost 5 bases and J lost 4 bases. Germline V gene data show CDR1 as SEHNR and CDR2 as FQNEAQ (reference sequence). CDR3 size: 15 residues. In DNA, the CDR3 is TGTGCCAGCAGCGCCGGACTAGCGGGACCAGATACGCAGTATTTT. As protein: CASSAGLAGPDTQYF.

The V gene is TRBV29-1, the J gene TRBJ1-1; tentative D call: TRBD1 (6 bases). The CDR3 extends over 15 amino acids. V gave up 2 bases and J gave up 4 bases, with 17 bases separating them. The germline V gene encodes CDR1 SQVTM and CDR2 ANQGSEA. The CDR3 is CSVENRVGLGTEAFF. CDR3 bases: TGCAGCGTTGAAAACAGGGTCGGGTTGGGCACTGAAGCTTTCTTT.

The V and J genes are TRBV19 and TRBJ2-1; 10 bases line up with TRBD2. This CDR3 comprises 13 residues. V shed 11 bases, J shed 8 bases, and the junction held 9 bases outside the gene matches. Germline V gene data show CDR1 as LNHDA and CDR2 as SQIVND (reference sequence). For the CDR3, the DNA is TGTGCCGGGAGGGCTAGCGGGAGCGATGAGCAGTTCTTC. The encoded protein is CAGRASGSDEQFF.

The chain employs TRBV3-1 (or the pseudogene TRBV3-2) and TRBJ2-1; perhaps TRBD2 as D (6 bases). The germline V gene encodes CDR1 LGHDT and CDR2 YNNKEL (reference sequence). Trimming took 5 bases from V and 9 from J, leaving 14 bases between them. The CDR3 loop spans 13 amino acids. CDR3 DNA: TGTGCCAGCAGCTTAGAGACTAGAGGTGAGCAGTTCTTC. Amino acids: CASSLETRGEQFF.

V gene TRBV18 combines with J gene TRBJ2-7; TRBD2 might be the D (5 bases). Trimming stripped 3 bases from V and 5 bases from J, with 14 bases between. The CDR3 sequence is 14 residues long. The germline gives CDR1 KGHSH, CDR2 LQKENI. The chain's CDR3 is CASSPLGRGDEQYF. In DNA form, the CDR3 reads TGTGCCAGCTCACCCCTCGGACGGGGAGACGAGCAGTACTTC.

This chain connects TRBV7-3 to TRBJ2-1, with 7 nucleotides matching TRBD1. The germline V gene encodes CDR1 SGHTA and CDR2 FQGTGA. This CDR3 is 14 amino acids long. Trimming took 8 bases from V and 4 from J; bases not matched to a gene: 8. Here the CDR3 DNA reads TGTGCCAGCGGAAGCAGGGGGTCGTACAATGAGCAGTTCTTC. This codes for CASGSRGSYNEQFF.

V and J are TRBV6-2 or TRBV6-3 and TRBJ2-2; D is perhaps TRBD2 (5 bases). The ends were cut back, 2 bases at V and 9 bases at J, with 10 bases in the middle. The CDR3 is 13 amino acids. Germline CDR1 and CDR2: MNHEY and SVGEGT. CDR3 bases: TGTGCCAGCAGTTACGCCGGGGTCCGGGAGCTGTTTTTT. It specifies CASSYAGVRELFF.

This clone was picked up one time. The CDR3 loop is CASSYWSGDNDEQYF. For the CDR3, the DNA is TGTGCCAGCAGTTACTGGTCTGGGGATAACGACGAGCAGTACTTC. This chain joins TRBV6-5 and TRBJ2-7; no definite D call. This CDR3 comprises 15 residues. Germline CDR1 reads MNHEY; CDR2 reads SVGAGI. Trimming stripped 1 base from V and 5 bases from J, with 15 bases between.

The chain joins TRBV2 to TRBJ1-4, with 9 bases fitting TRBD1. The CDR3 is 15 residues long. Germline CDR1 is SNHLY and CDR2 is FYNNEI. V shed 5 bases and J 8 bases; nucleotides not matched to a gene: 9. The CDR3: CASSITGTGYEKLFF. The CDR3 nucleotides are TGTGCCAGCAGTATAACCGGGACAGGGTACGAAAAACTGTTTTTT.

The count of this clone is one. V usage is TRBV6-5 and J usage is TRBJ1-2, with 7 bases matching TRBD1. There are 14 residues in the CDR3. CDR1 and CDR2 (germline): MNHEY, SVGAGI. V lost 10 bases and J lost 7; bases outside the gene matches: 15. The CDR3 bases are TGTGCCACTTCCCAAGGAGGGGGCCTAGGTGGCTACACCTTC. Translated: CATSQGGGLGGYTF.

The chain carries TRBV14 and TRBJ2-7; possible D gene TRBD2, 5 bases. The CDR3 covers 13 residues. Germline V gene sequence: CDR1 SGHDN, CDR2 FVKESK. V lost 4 bases to trimming and J lost 4 bases, with 11 bases between them. Written as DNA, the CDR3 is TGTGCCAGCAGCCCGAGACTATTTTACGAGCAGTACTTC. The encoded protein is CASSPRLFYEQYF.

This chain uses TRBV19 with TRBJ1-1, with 8 bases fitting TRBD1. Trimming removed 3 bases from V and 1 base from J; junction bases left unmatched: 10. CDR3 length: 17 residues. CDR1 is LNHDA and CDR2 is SQIVND in the germline V gene (reference sequence). CDR3 DNA sequence: TGTGCCAGTAGTATGGCGGCGGGACAGGCCACGAACACTGAAGCTTTCTTT. Translation: CASSMAAGQATNTEAFF. The whole variable domain, remainder taken from reference TRBV19 and TRBJ1-1, is DGGITQSPKYLFRKEGQNVTLSCEQNLNHDAMYWYRQDPGQGLRLIYYSQIVNDFQKGDIAEGYSVSREKKESFPLTVTSAQKNPTAFYLCASSMAAGQATNTEAFFGQGTRLTVV.

A word on this clone: A much larger clone differs by one base, so this may be a read error. The chain recombines TRBV30 with TRBJ2-7; D perhaps matches TRBD1 (6 bases). Per germline, CDR1 GTSNPN and CDR2 SVGIG (reference sequence). There are 10 residues in the CDR3. V shed 5 bases and J shed 4 bases, with 6 bases lying between them. The CDR3 protein is CAWGQYEQYF. In DNA form, the CDR3 reads TGTGCCTGGGGACAGTACGAGCAGTACTTC.

V and J are TRBV5-1 and TRBJ2-1; TRBD1 aligns across 12 bases. Germline trimming cut 0 bases from V and 7 bases from J; bases unmatched to any gene: 8. The germline V gene encodes CDR1 SGHRS and CDR2 YFSETQ. This CDR3 region has 17 residues. The CDR3 sequence: CASSLEWGTGGMNEQFF. The CDR3, as DNA: TGCGCCAGCAGCTTGGAGTGGGGGACAGGGGGCATGAATGAGCAGTTCTTC.

This chain uses TRBV19 with TRBJ1-5, with TRBD1 matching over 10 bases. The CDR3 is 14 amino acids. J was trimmed by 9 bases and V by 3 bases; bases with no gene match: 5. Germline values: CDR1 LNHDA, CDR2 SQIVND (reference sequence). The CDR3: CASSMGQGSLPQHF. CDR3 nucleotides: TGTGCCAGTAGTATGGGACAGGGGTCACTGCCCCAGCATTTT.

The chain recombines TRBV2 with TRBJ1-1; TRBD1 aligns across 10 bases. This CDR3 has 14 residues. Per germline, CDR1 SNHLY and CDR2 FYNNEI. With V trimmed by 10 bases and J by 2 bases, 7 bases remained unmatched. The CDR3 DNA is TGTGCCACGCGGAGACAGGGGGCAAACACTGAAGCTTTCTTT. The encoded protein is CATRRQGANTEAFF.

This clone has just one count. The rearrangement uses TRBV5-1 and TRBJ1-1; D unclear. The CDR3 length is 14 residues. V was trimmed by 0 bases and J by 1 base, leaving 7 bases between them. Germline V gene sequence: CDR1 SGHRS, CDR2 YFSETQ. The CDR3 protein is CASSLAAGNTEAFF. In DNA form, the CDR3 reads TGCGCCAGCAGCTTGGCCGCGGGGAACACTGAAGCTTTCTTT.

The chain joins TRBV7-9 to TRBJ2-3; D unclear. The CDR3 runs to 15 residues. V shed 5 bases and J shed 5 bases, with 17 bases lying between them. Germline V gene lookup returns CDR1 SEHNR and CDR2 FQNEAQ (reference sequence). In DNA form, the CDR3 reads TGTGCCAGCAGCCCCATACGGACCATAGTAGATACGCAGTATTTT. Translating it yields CASSPIRTIVDTQYF.

The CDR3, as DNA: TGTGCCACCGGCCGGGACAGGGGAGAGACCCAGTACTTC. As protein: CATGRDRGETQYF. The chain joins TRBV2 to TRBJ2-5, with TRBD1 matching 10 bases. V shed 10 bases and J 4 bases; nucleotides not matched to a gene: 6. CDR3 length equals 13 residues. CDR1 is SNHLY and CDR2 is FYNNEI in the germline V gene.

The chain uses TRBV30 and TRBJ2-5; 13 bases map to TRBD2. The CDR3 loop spans 15 amino acids. Germline assignment: CDR1 GTSNPN and CDR2 SVGIG (reference sequence). V shed 2 bases and J 2 bases; nucleotides not matched to a gene: 2. DNA for the CDR3: TGTGCCTGGAGTAGGGGACTAGCGGGACAAGAGACCCAGTACTTC. Translating it yields CAWSRGLAGQETQYF.

The chain carries TRBV6-6 and TRBJ1-1; D call uncertain. The CDR3 spans 13 residues. Between the trimmed V and J ends, which lost 5 bases and 2 bases, there was a span of 9 bases. In germline, CDR1 is MNHNY, CDR2 SVGAGI (reference sequence). The CDR3 DNA follows: TGTGCCAGCAGTCACTTTCCCAACACTGAAGCTTTCTTT. Translated, it gives CASSHFPNTEAFF.

The rearrangement uses TRBV27 and TRBJ2-7; TRBD1 is a possible D gene (5 bases). Trimming pared 2 bases from V and 2 bases from J, leaving 16 bases between. This CDR3 region has 16 residues. From germline, CDR1 is MNHEY and CDR2 SMNVEV (reference sequence). Here the CDR3 reads CASSLGAVGLTYEQYF. DNA for the CDR3: TGTGCCAGCAGTTTAGGGGCGGTGGGCTTGACCTACGAGCAGTACTTC.

This chain links TRBV5-1 with TRBJ1-1; D gene unclear. Germline CDR1 and CDR2: SGHRS and YFSETQ. Trimming shortened V by 1 base and J by 7 bases, and 17 bases separated the two germline ends. The CDR3 runs to 15 residues. The CDR3 sequence: CASSLIVSQPGEAFF. As DNA, the CDR3 is TGCGCCAGCAGCTTGATCGTCTCACAGCCCGGTGAAGCTTTCTTT.

The chain uses TRBV28 and TRBJ2-5; 7 nucleotides agree with TRBD1. Losses at the gene ends were 4 bases for V and 5 bases for J; bases not matched to a gene: 13. Germline assignment: CDR1 MDHEN and CDR2 SYDVKM. This CDR3 has 16 amino acids. The CDR3 reads CASSSQDRPSGETQYF. The CDR3 bases are TGTGCCAGCAGTTCTCAGGACAGGCCTTCGGGGGAGACCCAGTACTTC.

The rearrangement joins TRBV28 to TRBJ1-6; maybe TRBD1 (5 bases). From germline, CDR1 is MDHEN and CDR2 SYDVKM. The V end was cut by 3 bases, the J end by 7 bases, with 10 bases between. This CDR3 contains 14 residues. As DNA, the CDR3 is TGTGCCAGCAGTTTCCGGGGGGAAAATTCACCCCTCCACTTT. Its translation: CASSFRGENSPLHF. Variable domain in full (rest from reference TRBV28 and TRBJ1-6): DVKVTQSSRYLVKRTGEKVFLECVQDMDHENMFWYRQDPGLGLRLIYFSYDVKMKEKGDIPEGYSVSREKKERFSLILESASTNQTSMYLCASSFRGENSPLHFGNGTRLTVT.